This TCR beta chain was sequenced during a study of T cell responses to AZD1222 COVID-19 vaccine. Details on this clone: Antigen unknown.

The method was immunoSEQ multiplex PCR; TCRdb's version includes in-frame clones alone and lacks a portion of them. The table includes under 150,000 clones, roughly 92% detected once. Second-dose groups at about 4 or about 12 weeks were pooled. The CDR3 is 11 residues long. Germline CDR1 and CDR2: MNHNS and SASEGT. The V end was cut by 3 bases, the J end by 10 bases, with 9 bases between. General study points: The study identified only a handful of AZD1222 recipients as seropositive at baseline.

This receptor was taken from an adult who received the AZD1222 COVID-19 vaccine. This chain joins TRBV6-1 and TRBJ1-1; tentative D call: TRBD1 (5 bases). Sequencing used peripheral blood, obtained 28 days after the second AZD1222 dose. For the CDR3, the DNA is TGTGCCAGCAGTGAGGGGGGGTCAGCTTTCTTT. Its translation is CASSEGGSAFF.